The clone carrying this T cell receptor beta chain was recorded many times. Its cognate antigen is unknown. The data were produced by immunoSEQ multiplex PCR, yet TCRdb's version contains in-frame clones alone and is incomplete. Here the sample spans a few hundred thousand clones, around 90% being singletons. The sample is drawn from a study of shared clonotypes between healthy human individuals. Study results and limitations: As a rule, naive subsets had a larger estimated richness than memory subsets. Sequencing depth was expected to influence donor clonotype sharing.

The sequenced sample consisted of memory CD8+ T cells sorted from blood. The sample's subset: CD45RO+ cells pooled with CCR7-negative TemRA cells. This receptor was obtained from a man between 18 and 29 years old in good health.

The CDR3 DNA reads as TGTGCCAGCGGGCCCGGGACTAGCGGGAGGGAGACCCAGTACTTC. Amino acid sequence: CASGPGTSGRETQYF. V gene TRBV2 combines with J gene TRBJ2-5, with TRBD2 matching 15 bases. V dropped 8 bases and J dropped 5; count of bases not matched to a gene: 6. This CDR3 is 15 amino acids long. Germline CDR1 reads SNHLY; CDR2 reads FYNNEI.